The following is a T cell receptor beta chain sequence with its context. Antigen unknown. CDR1 is MDHEN and CDR2 is SYDVKM in the germline V gene. V gave up 1 base and J gave up 2 bases, with 12 bases separating them. The CDR3 consists of 16 residues. These data belong to a study of T cell repertoires in cytomegalovirus infection. Study at large: Public TCR beta signatures marked donors with CMV infection and the matching HLA.

TCRdb used MiXCR to reprocess the reads, holding one entry per CDR3 protein. The sample contains roughly 150,000 distinct CDR3 sequences, around 20% of which appear only once. Regarding the study as a whole: HLA-C-restricted TCR beta clonotypes specific for CMV led the ex vivo response. Carriage of CMV together with the relevant HLA was identifiable through cumulative public TCR beta family frequency.

Sequenced material: PBMCs. This clonotype was sampled from a human donor in good health (CMV status not recorded). Some clones in this sample may be carry-over from other donors' samples. The chain carries TRBV28 and TRBJ2-1; D is possibly TRBD1 or TRBD2 (5 bases each). The CDR3 DNA reads TGTGCCAGCAGTTTATATAGGGGAGCCACCTACAATGAGCAGTTCTTC. As protein: CASSLYRGATYNEQFF.